Listed below are T cell receptor beta chains from one sample, sequenced in a study of cytomegalovirus exposure and HLA in healthy donors. The repertoire was sequenced with immunoSEQ multiplex PCR; TCRdb's copy has only in-frame clones and lacks some. The profile shows 100,000 to 150,000 clones, around 72% of them singletons. The sequenced material came from PBMCs. Receptors originate from a human donor in good health. Both conserved end residues are part of each CDR3. A D gene is named only where the DNA matches it firmly. The listing skips clone size in some rows; elsewhere it reads once, few, many or a size class.

d_gene: NA; abundance: NA; j_gene: TRBJ1-1; v_gene: TRBV7-2; CDR3aa: CASNQRQANTEAFF; CDR3nt: TGTGCCAGCAACCAGCGACAGGCGAACACTGAAGCTTTCTTT
d_gene: NA; abundance: NA; j_gene: TRBJ1-6; v_gene: TRBV5-3; CDR3aa: CARSLERMGGPYNSPLHF; CDR3nt: TGTGCCAGAAGCTTGGAACGAATGGGGGGACCCTATAATTCACCCCTCCACTTT
d_gene: NA; abundance: NA; j_gene: TRBJ1-5; v_gene: TRBV29-1; CDR3aa: CSVSETSNQPQHF; CDR3nt: TGCAGCGTGTCCGAGACAAGCAATCAGCCCCAGCATTTT
d_gene: NA; abundance: few; j_gene: TRBJ1-1; v_gene: TRBV6-6; CDR3aa: CASSDPGPSNAEAFF; CDR3nt: TGTGCCAGCAGTGACCCAGGGCCCTCGAACGCTGAAGCTTTCTTT
d_gene: TRBD1; abundance: NA; j_gene: TRBJ1-5; v_gene: TRBV28; CDR3aa: CASNLGTVNQPQHF; CDR3nt: TGTGCCAGCAACCTGGGGACAGTCAATCAGCCCCAGCATTTT
d_gene: NA; abundance: NA; j_gene: TRBJ1-2; v_gene: TRBV29-1; CDR3aa: CSVVGQGDGYTF; CDR3nt: TGCAGCGTTGTCGGGCAGGGTGACGGCTACACCTTC
d_gene: NA; abundance: NA; j_gene: TRBJ1-5; v_gene: TRBV28; CDR3aa: CASSGLIALQPQHF; CDR3nt: TGTGCCAGCAGCGGTCTAATTGCTTTACAGCCCCAGCATTTT
d_gene: NA; abundance: NA; j_gene: TRBJ1-5; v_gene: TRBV2; CDR3aa: CASSDGHSNQPQHF; CDR3nt: TGTGCCAGCAGTGATGGGCACAGCAATCAGCCCCAGCATTTT
d_gene: TRBD1; abundance: once; j_gene: TRBJ2-5; v_gene: TRBV11-2; CDR3aa: CASSLYASGQGGQETQYF; CDR3nt: TGTGCCAGCAGCTTATATGCTTCGGGACAGGGGGGGCAAGAGACCCAGTACTTC
d_gene: NA; abundance: NA; j_gene: TRBJ1-4; v_gene: TRBV7-9; CDR3aa: CASSHSTNEKLFF; CDR3nt: TGTGCCAGCAGCCATTCAACTAATGAAAAACTGTTTTTT
d_gene: TRBD1; abundance: NA; j_gene: TRBJ2-2; v_gene: TRBV5-4; CDR3aa: CASSRSGQGHTGELFF; CDR3nt: TGTGCCAGCAGCCGATCGGGACAGGGGCACACCGGGGAGCTGTTTTTT
d_gene: TRBD1; abundance: NA; j_gene: TRBJ2-5; v_gene: TRBV27; CDR3aa: CASSLTGAWETQYF; CDR3nt: TGTGCCAGCAGTTTGACAGGGGCTTGGGAGACCCAGTACTTC
d_gene: NA; abundance: NA; j_gene: TRBJ2-1; v_gene: TRBV5-1; CDR3aa: CASSPDFALYNEQFF; CDR3nt: TGCGCCAGCAGCCCGGACTTCGCCCTTTACAATGAGCAGTTCTTC
d_gene: TRBD2; abundance: NA; j_gene: TRBJ2-7; v_gene: TRBV13; CDR3aa: CASSSTGRTSGSYEQYF; CDR3nt: TGTGCCAGCAGCTCAACAGGACGGACTAGCGGGAGCTACGAGCAGTACTTC
d_gene: TRBD1; abundance: NA; j_gene: TRBJ2-2; v_gene: TRBV9; CDR3aa: CASSRVGQGTGELFF; CDR3nt: TGTGCCAGCAGCCGGGTGGGACAGGGGACCGGGGAGCTGTTTTTT
d_gene: NA; abundance: NA; j_gene: TRBJ1-2; v_gene: TRBV30; CDR3aa: CAWSVRQIYGYTF; CDR3nt: TGTGCCTGGAGTGTAAGACAGATCTATGGCTACACCTTC
d_gene: NA; abundance: NA; j_gene: TRBJ1-1; v_gene: TRBV7-2; CDR3aa: CASSLGGGMNTEAFF; CDR3nt: TGTGCCAGCAGCTTAGGGGGGGGGATGAACACTGAAGCTTTCTTT
d_gene: TRBD2; abundance: once; j_gene: TRBJ2-7; v_gene: TRBV7-6; CDR3aa: CASSLLSGGPSYEQYF; CDR3nt: TGTGCCAGCAGCTTACTTAGCGGGGGCCCGTCCTACGAGCAGTACTTC
d_gene: TRBD1; abundance: NA; j_gene: TRBJ2-7; v_gene: TRBV5-1; CDR3aa: CASKDRQGASYEQYF; CDR3nt: TGCGCCAGCAAGGACCGACAGGGGGCGTCTTACGAGCAGTACTTC
d_gene: NA; abundance: NA; j_gene: TRBJ1-2; v_gene: TRBV10-1; CDR3aa: CASSESLSPAGYTF; CDR3nt: TGCGCCAGCAGTGAGTCCTTATCTCCAGCGGGCTACACCTTC
d_gene: TRBD2; abundance: NA; j_gene: TRBJ2-7; v_gene: TRBV7-8; CDR3aa: CASTSTSGTQYEQYF; CDR3nt: TGTGCCAGCACCTCAACAAGCGGGACCCAATACGAGCAGTACTTC
d_gene: NA; abundance: NA; j_gene: TRBJ2-5; v_gene: TRBV10-3; CDR3aa: CAIRAPGETQYF; CDR3nt: TGTGCCATCAGGGCCCCCGGGGAGACCCAGTACTTC